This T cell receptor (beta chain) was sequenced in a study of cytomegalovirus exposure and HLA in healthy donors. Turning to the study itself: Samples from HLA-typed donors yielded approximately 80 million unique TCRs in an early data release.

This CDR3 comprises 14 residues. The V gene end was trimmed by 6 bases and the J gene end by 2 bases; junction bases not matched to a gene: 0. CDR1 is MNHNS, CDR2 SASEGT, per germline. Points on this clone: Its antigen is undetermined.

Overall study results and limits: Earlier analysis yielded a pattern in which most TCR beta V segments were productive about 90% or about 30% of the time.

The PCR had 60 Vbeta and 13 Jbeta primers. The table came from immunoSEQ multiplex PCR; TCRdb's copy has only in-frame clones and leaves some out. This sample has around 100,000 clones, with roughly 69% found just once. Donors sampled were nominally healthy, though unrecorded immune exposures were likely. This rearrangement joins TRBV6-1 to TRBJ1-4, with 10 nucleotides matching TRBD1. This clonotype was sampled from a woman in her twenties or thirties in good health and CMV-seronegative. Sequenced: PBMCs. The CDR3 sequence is CASRTGGTNEKLFF. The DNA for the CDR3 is TGTGCCAGCAGGACAGGGGGCACTAATGAAAAACTGTTTTTT.